The 20 T cell receptor beta chains below were found in one sample sequenced in a study of blood T cell repertoires in COVID-19. Sequenced by immunoSEQ multiplex PCR; TCRdb stores in-frame clones only, minus some. The repertoire holds 200,000 to 250,000 clones, with more than 85% as singletons. Input material: PBMCs or T cells enriched from blood (not recorded which). The receptors derive from a woman in her twenties or thirties who had recovered from COVID-19.

This clone has a single count. This chain links TRBV30 with TRBJ1-5; 9 bases align to TRBD1. With 3 bases clipped from V and 4 bases from J, the junction kept 1 base outside the gene matches. Germline assignment: CDR1 GTSNPN and CDR2 SVGIG (reference sequence). The CDR3 spans 13 residues. CDR3 sequence: CAWRTGGNQPQHF. Here the CDR3 DNA reads TGTGCCTGGAGGACAGGGGGGAATCAGCCCCAGCATTTT. The full variable domain, in which reference TRBV30 and TRBJ1-5 provide the parts outside the CDR3, is SQTIHQWPATLVQPVGSPLSLECTVEGTSNPNLYWYRQAAGRGLQLLFYSVGIGQISSEVPQNLSASRPQDRQFILSSKKLLLSDSGFYLCAWRTGGNQPQHFGDGTRLSIL.

This clone was found a few times. V gene TRBV5-6 combines with J gene TRBJ1-5; weak D call: TRBD1 (5 bases). CDR3 length: 18 amino acids. V was cut by 2 bases and J by 0 bases, with 18 bases left in between. From germline, CDR1 is SGHDT and CDR2 YYEEEE. CDR3 residues: CASSFFPPTDNSNQPQHF. The CDR3 bases are TGTGCCAGCAGCTTTTTTCCCCCGACAGACAATAGCAATCAGCCCCAGCATTTT.

This chain connects TRBV2 to TRBJ1-5; no definite D call. V was cut by 6 bases and J by 3 bases, with 12 bases left in between. The CDR3 spans 14 residues. Germline assignment: CDR1 SNHLY and CDR2 FYNNEI. The CDR3 nucleotides are TGTGCCAGCAGCACGGGGAGGACCAATCAGCCCCAGCATTTT. This translates into CASSTGRTNQPQHF.

In this sample, this clone turned up once. V usage is TRBV19 and J usage is TRBJ2-7; 7 bases agree with TRBD1. This CDR3 has 15 amino acids. V was pared by 1 base and J by 3 bases, with 6 bases of the junction left unmatched. Germline V gene lookup returns CDR1 LNHDA and CDR2 SQIVND (reference sequence). CDR3 residues: CASSIVPGQDYEQYF. CDR3 nucleotide sequence: TGTGCCAGTAGTATAGTTCCTGGACAGGACTACGAGCAGTACTTC.

The chain recombines TRBV10-3 with TRBJ2-7; 10 bases fit TRBD1. CDR3 length: 13 amino acids. Trimming removed 10 bases from V and 3 bases from J; junction bases left unmatched: 6. The V gene's germline CDR1 is ENHRY and CDR2 SYGVKD. CDR3 protein: CATRDRGIYEQYF. In DNA form, the CDR3 reads TGTGCCACGCGGGACAGGGGAATCTACGAGCAGTACTTC.

A few counts support this clone. The V and J genes are TRBV2 and TRBJ1-4; no clear D. From germline, CDR1 is SNHLY and CDR2 FYNNEI. V was shortened by 2 bases and J by 10 bases, with 14 bases between the two germline ends. The CDR3 loop spans 14 amino acids. In DNA form, the CDR3 reads TGTGCCAGCAGTGAACGAACAACTGCGGGAAAACTGTTTTTT. Its protein product is CASSERTTAGKLFF.

This clone occurred a few times. The chain joins TRBV30 to TRBJ1-6; tentatively, D is TRBD1 (5 bases). This CDR3 region has 14 residues. The germline gives CDR1 GTSNPN, CDR2 SVGIG (reference sequence). Trimming left V 0 bases short and J 8 bases short, with 11 bases between. This chain's CDR3 is CAWSVGARDSPLHF. DNA of the CDR3: TGTGCCTGGAGTGTAGGGGCACGGGATTCACCCCTCCACTTT.

This clone was detected once. One junction end disagrees with the germline gene, perhaps due to a read error. The chain recombines TRBV6-2 or TRBV6-3 with TRBJ2-3; a weak D match, TRBD2 (6 bases). Germline V lookup: CDR1 MNHEY, CDR2 SVGEGT. The CDR3 runs 11 residues. This CDR3 reads CASSPGLYLNF. The CDR3 DNA sequence: TGTGCCAGCAGTCCGGGACTGTACCTCAATTTT.

This clone was counted a few times. The V and J genes are TRBV7-4 and TRBJ1-1; TRBD1 is a possible D gene (6 bases). Deletions cut 5 bases from V and 3 bases from J, with 7 bases between. CDR1 is SGHVT, CDR2 SQSDAQ, per germline. CDR3 size: 12 residues. CDR3 residues: CASSQGHTEAFF. CDR3 sequence (DNA): TGTGCCAGCAGCCAGGGGCACACTGAAGCTTTCTTT.

The CDR3 reads CASSTQGGRGYTF. In DNA form, the CDR3 reads TGTGCCAGTAGTACACAGGGCGGCCGTGGCTACACCTTC. The chain uses TRBV19 and TRBJ1-2; D may be TRBD1 (6 bases). Trimming removed 4 bases from V and 7 bases from J, with 13 bases in between. Germline-derived CDR1 and CDR2 are LNHDA and SQIVND (reference sequence). This CDR3 comprises 13 residues. Combining the CDR3 with reference TRBV19 and TRBJ1-2 gives the whole variable domain DGGITQSPKYLFRKEGQNVTLSCEQNLNHDAMYWYRQDPGQGLRLIYYSQIVNDFQKGDIAEGYSVSREKKESFPLTVTSAQKNPTAFYLCASSTQGGRGYTFGSGTRLTVV.

V is TRBV7-2 and J is TRBJ2-7; a weak D match, TRBD2 (6 bases). This CDR3 is 14 amino acids long. Deletions cut 1 base from V and 6 bases from J, with 13 bases between. Germline V gene lookup returns CDR1 SGHTA and CDR2 FQGNSA. The CDR3: CASSLVSREAEQYF. Written as DNA, the CDR3 is TGTGCCAGCAGCTTAGTTTCCAGGGAGGCCGAGCAGTACTTC. Full variable domain (remainder filled in from reference TRBV7-2 and TRBJ2-7): GAGVSQSPSNKVTEKGKDVELRCDPISGHTALYWYRQSLGQGLEFLIYFQGNSAPDKSGLPSDRFSAERTGGSVSTLTIQRTQQEDSAVYLCASSLVSREAEQYFGPGTRLTVT.

The chain employs TRBV9 and TRBJ2-3, with 8 bases fitting TRBD2. The CDR3 totals 16 residues. With 2 bases clipped from V and 5 bases from J, the junction kept 10 bases outside the gene matches. Germline values: CDR1 SGDLS, CDR2 YYNGEE. CDR3 region: CASSVSGKGVGDTQYF. The CDR3 DNA reads as TGTGCCAGCAGCGTTAGCGGGAAAGGGGTTGGAGATACGCAGTATTTT.

This chain uses TRBV28 with TRBJ2-1; TRBD1 agrees at 8 bases. J gave up 4 bases and V 3 bases, and 5 bases lay outside the gene matches. The CDR3 extends over 15 amino acids. Germline values: CDR1 MDHEN, CDR2 SYDVKM. CDR3 nucleotides: TGTGCCAGCAGTTTTGGACAGGGTAGGTACAATGAGCAGTTCTTC. Residues: CASSFGQGRYNEQFF. The variable domain in full, completed from reference TRBV28 and TRBJ2-1, reads DVKVTQSSRYLVKRTGEKVFLECVQDMDHENMFWYRQDPGLGLRLIYFSYDVKMKEKGDIPEGYSVSREKKERFSLILESASTNQTSMYLCASSFGQGRYNEQFFGPGTRLTVL.

V is TRBV18 and J is TRBJ1-4, with unresolved D. The ends were cut back, 5 bases at V and 5 bases at J, with 15 bases in the middle. The CDR3 has 15 residues. Per the germline V gene, CDR1 is KGHSH and CDR2 is LQKENI. The CDR3 spells CASSFTVSENEKLFF. Here the CDR3 DNA reads TGTGCCAGCTCATTCACGGTTTCGGAGAATGAAAAACTGTTTTTT.

The rearrangement joins TRBV19 to TRBJ1-5, with D uncertain. The CDR3 extends over 15 amino acids. The V and J ends lost 0 bases and 10 bases respectively, with 16 bases between them. From germline, CDR1 is LNHDA and CDR2 SQIVND (reference sequence). The CDR3 here is CASSIDLLAVPPQHF. CDR3 bases: TGTGCCAGTAGTATAGATCTGTTGGCCGTCCCTCCCCAGCATTTT.

The chain recombines TRBV7-9 with TRBJ1-2; no definite D call. CDR1 is SEHNR and CDR2 is FQNEAQ in the germline V gene (reference sequence). The germline V and J ends were trimmed by 2 bases and 8 bases, with 9 bases remaining between them. This CDR3 is 12 amino acids long. The CDR3 region is CASSLPAGGYTF. In DNA, the CDR3 is TGTGCCAGCAGCTTACCGGCGGGCGGCTACACCTTC.

The chain employs TRBV30 and TRBJ1-1, with D unclear. The CDR3 is made up of 14 amino acids. Per the germline V gene, CDR1 is GTSNPN and CDR2 is SVGIG (reference sequence). V dropped 2 bases and J dropped 3 bases, with 13 bases sitting between them. CDR3 in amino acids: CAWSSPRGYTEAFF. The CDR3 DNA reads TGTGCCTGGAGTAGCCCCCGAGGGTACACTGAAGCTTTCTTT. Drawing the rest from reference TRBV30 and TRBJ1-1, the complete variable domain is SQTIHQWPATLVQPVGSPLSLECTVEGTSNPNLYWYRQAAGRGLQLLFYSVGIGQISSEVPQNLSASRPQDRQFILSSKKLLLSDSGFYLCAWSSPRGYTEAFFGQGTRLTVV.

This clone has just one count. The CDR3 is CASSRLTDPSTDTQYF. CDR3 coding DNA: TGTGCCAGCAGCAGACTGACAGATCCTAGCACAGATACGCAGTATTTT. The V and J genes are TRBV7-6 and TRBJ2-3, with D perhaps TRBD1 (5 bases). The CDR3 contains 16 residues. V lost 5 bases and J 0 bases, leaving 15 bases between the germline ends. Germline CDR1 and CDR2: SGHVS and FNYEAQ.

The V and J genes are TRBV18 and TRBJ1-1, with D perhaps matching TRBD1 (5 bases). This CDR3 comprises 13 residues. The V gene's germline CDR1 is KGHSH and CDR2 LQKENI. Between the trimmed V and J ends, which lost 4 bases and 4 bases, there was a span of 10 bases. The CDR3 DNA sequence: TGTGCCAGCTCACTCAATCAGGGCACTGAAGCTTTCTTT. Translating it yields CASSLNQGTEAFF.

The CDR3 loop is CATATGEHGGYTF. The DNA of the CDR3 is TGTGCCACCGCGACAGGGGAACATGGAGGCTACACCTTC. V gene TRBV12-3 or TRBV12-4 combines with J gene TRBJ1-2, with 8 positions matching TRBD1. This CDR3 region has 13 residues. The J segment lost 8 bases and the V segment lost 10 bases, leaving 12 bases of the junction unmatched.